A selection of T cell receptor beta chains follows, all from one sample in a study of graft-versus-host responses after intestinal transplantation. The data were produced by immunoSEQ multiplex PCR, yet TCRdb's version contains in-frame clones alone and is incomplete. The table records some 97,000 clones, more than 85% of them present only once. Antigen specificity for these receptors is unknown. Here the sequenced sample was unstimulated CD4+ T cells sorted from spleen or lymph node cells, taken before transplant. The receptors derive from a human donor who was the organ donor for an intestinal transplant. The CDR3 runs from the conserved cysteine through the conserved F or W. The order of the fields is clone size, D gene, V gene, J gene, CDR3 DNA, CDR3 protein. A D gene is named only where the DNA matches it firmly. Only some rows state a clone size, as once, few, many or a class for expanded clones.

-	TRBD2	TRBV15	TRBJ2-1	TGTGCCACCAGCAGAGGACGCGGGGGGTATGAGCAGTTCTTC	CATSRGRGGYEQFF
-	-	TRBV18	TRBJ2-7	TGTGCCAGCTCACCCTTGGGGAGTTCCTACGAGCAGTACTTC	CASSPLGSSYEQYF
-	TRBD2	TRBV19	TRBJ2-3	TGTGCCAGCGGTGTAAGAGATAGCGGGCGCACAGATACGCAGTATTTT	CASGVRDSGRTDTQYF
-	-	TRBV29-1	TRBJ1-4	TGCAGCGCTATAGACAGACTTAATGAAAAACTGTTTTTT	CSAIDRLNEKLFF
-	-	TRBV7-9	TRBJ1-1	TGTGCCAGCAGCCCGGGTCGGAAAGCTTTCTTT	CASSPGRKAFF
-	TRBD1	TRBV27	TRBJ2-1	TGTGCCAGCGTCCGGACAGGCTACAATGAGCAGTTCTTC	CASVRTGYNEQFF
-	-	TRBV14	TRBJ2-5	TGTGCCAGCAGCCAAGATGGGAGATACCAAGAGACCCAGTACTTC	CASSQDGRYQETQYF
once	-	TRBV2	TRBJ2-5	TGTGCCAGCAGTGAAGTGGTTGTACAAGCTCAAGAGACCCAGTACTTC	CASSEVVVQAQETQYF
-	-	TRBV10-1	TRBJ1-5	TGCGCCAGCAGTCAGAACAGCAATCAGCCCCAGCATTTT	CASSQNSNQPQHF
-	-	TRBV19	TRBJ2-4	TGTGCCAGTAGTACCCCGCCGACGGTAAAAAACATTCAGTACTTC	CASSTPPTVKNIQYF
-	-	TRBV4-2	TRBJ1-1	TGTGCCAGCAGCCAAGTCAGGGGCGGCACTGAAGCTTTCTTT	CASSQVRGGTEAFF
-	TRBD2	TRBV5-8	TRBJ2-7	TGTGCCAGCAGCTTGTCTCCTAGCGGGGGTTACGAGCAGTACTTC	CASSLSPSGGYEQYF
-	-	TRBV9	TRBJ2-1	TGTGCCAGCAGCGTAGCTCCCTCGGTTAATGAGCAGTTCTTC	CASSVAPSVNEQFF
-	-	TRBV30	TRBJ1-3	TGTGCCTGGAGTGCCGGGACCAGTGGAAACACCATATATTTT	CAWSAGTSGNTIYF
-	-	TRBV20-1	TRBJ1-2	TGCAGTGCTAGAGGCATCTATGGCTACACCTTC	CSARGIYGYTF